The clone carrying this T cell receptor beta chain was found many times. The antigen remains unidentified. This specimen comes from a study of identical twins. Regarding the study as a whole: Within cord blood, abundant beta clonotypes carried fewer insertions, but memory repertoires showed no such trend.

There were only healthy Caucasians among the donors. Via MiXCR, TCRdb re-called the 5' RACE reads, giving one row per CDR3 protein. The sample has fewer than 650,000 distinct CDR3 sequences, roughly 7.2% seen once. The length of the CDR3 is 13 residues. After removal of 4 bases from V and 5 bases from J, the junction contained 1 base not matched to a gene. Looked up from germline, CDR1 is ENHRY and CDR2 is SYGVKD. This sample also belongs to another study, concerning yellow fever vaccine responses in identical twins.

This clonotype was obtained from a woman aged 18-29 years in good health. Sequencing was carried out using PBMCs. The chain uses TRBV10-3 and TRBJ2-5; the match to TRBD1 covers 10 bases. For the CDR3, the DNA is TGTGCCATCAGTGGGGGACAGGGGGAGACCCAGTACTTC. Translated: CAISGGQGETQYF.